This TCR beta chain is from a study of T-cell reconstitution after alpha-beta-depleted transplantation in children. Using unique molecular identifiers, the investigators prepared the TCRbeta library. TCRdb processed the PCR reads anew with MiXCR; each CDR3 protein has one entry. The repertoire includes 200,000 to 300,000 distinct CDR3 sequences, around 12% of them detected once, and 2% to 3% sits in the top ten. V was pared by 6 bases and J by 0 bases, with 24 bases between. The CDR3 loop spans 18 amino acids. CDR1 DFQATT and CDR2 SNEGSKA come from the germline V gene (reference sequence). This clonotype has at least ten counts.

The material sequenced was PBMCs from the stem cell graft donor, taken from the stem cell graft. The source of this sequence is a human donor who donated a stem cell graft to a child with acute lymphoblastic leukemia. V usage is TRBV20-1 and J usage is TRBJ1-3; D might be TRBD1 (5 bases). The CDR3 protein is CSAPKRGLKEGSGNTIYF. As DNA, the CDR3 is TGCAGTGCACCCAAAAGGGGACTCAAGGAGGGCTCTGGAAACACCATATATTTT.